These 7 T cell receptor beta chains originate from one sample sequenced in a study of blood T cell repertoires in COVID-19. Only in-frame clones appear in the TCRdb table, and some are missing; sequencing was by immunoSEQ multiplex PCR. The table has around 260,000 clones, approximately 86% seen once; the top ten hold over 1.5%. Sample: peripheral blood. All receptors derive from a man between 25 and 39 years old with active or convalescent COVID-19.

The CDR3 spells CASSLANSNQPQHF. The CDR3 nucleotides read TGTGCCAGCAGCTTAGCTAATAGCAATCAGCCCCAGCATTTT. This chain connects TRBV7-2 to TRBJ1-5; D not certain. The CDR3 extends over 14 amino acids. Trimming pared 0 bases from V and 0 bases from J, leaving 3 bases between. CDR1 SGHTA and CDR2 FQGNSA come from the germline V gene.

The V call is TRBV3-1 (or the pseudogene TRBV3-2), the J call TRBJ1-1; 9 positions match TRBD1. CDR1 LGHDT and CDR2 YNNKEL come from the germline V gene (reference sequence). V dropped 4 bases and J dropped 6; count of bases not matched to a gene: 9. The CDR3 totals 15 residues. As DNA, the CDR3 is TGTGCCAGCAGCCTCTCGGGACAGGGTCAGGCTGAAGCTTTCTTT. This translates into CASSLSGQGQAEAFF.

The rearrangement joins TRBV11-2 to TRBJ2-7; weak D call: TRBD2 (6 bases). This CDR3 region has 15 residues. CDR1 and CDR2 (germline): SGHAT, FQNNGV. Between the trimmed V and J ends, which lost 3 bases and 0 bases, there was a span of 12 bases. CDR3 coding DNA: TGTGCCAGCAGCTTGCCGGGGGAAAGCTCCTACGAGCAGTACTTC. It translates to CASSLPGESSYEQYF.

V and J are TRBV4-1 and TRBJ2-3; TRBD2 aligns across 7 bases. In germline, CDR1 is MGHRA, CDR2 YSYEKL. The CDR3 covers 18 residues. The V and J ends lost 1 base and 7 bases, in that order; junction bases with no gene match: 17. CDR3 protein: CASSQGSLGGRGTNTQYF. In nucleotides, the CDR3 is TGCGCCAGCAGCCAAGGGAGCCTTGGTGGGCGGGGGACGAATACGCAGTATTTT.

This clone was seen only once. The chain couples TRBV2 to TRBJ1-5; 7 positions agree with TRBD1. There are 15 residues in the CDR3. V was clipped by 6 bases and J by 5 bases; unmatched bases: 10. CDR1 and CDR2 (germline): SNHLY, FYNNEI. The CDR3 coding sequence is TGTGCCAGCAGCGAAACAGGACAGGAGTATCAGCCCCAGCATTTT. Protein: CASSETGQEYQPQHF.

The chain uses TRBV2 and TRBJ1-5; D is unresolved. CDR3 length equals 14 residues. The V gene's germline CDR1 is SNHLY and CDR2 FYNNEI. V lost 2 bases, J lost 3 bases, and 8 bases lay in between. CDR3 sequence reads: CASSEKQINQPQHF. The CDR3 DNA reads TGTGCCAGCAGTGAAAAACAGATCAATCAGCCCCAGCATTTT.

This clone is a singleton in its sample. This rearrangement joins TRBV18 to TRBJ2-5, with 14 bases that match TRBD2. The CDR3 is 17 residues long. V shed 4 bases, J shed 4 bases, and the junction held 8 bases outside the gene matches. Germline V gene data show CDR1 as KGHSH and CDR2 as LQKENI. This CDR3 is CASSLGLAGGRRETQYF. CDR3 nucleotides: TGTGCCAGCTCACTCGGACTAGCGGGGGGCCGACGAGAGACCCAGTACTTC.